This TCR beta chain is from a study of blood T cell repertoires in COVID-19. Study summary: Both acute and convalescent COVID-19 samples were obtained from the United States, Italy and Spain. PBMCs, B-cell-depleted T cells, or T cells provided the cDNA or gDNA that made up the material.

The CDR3 sequence is 18 residues long. Per germline, CDR1 MNHNS and CDR2 SASEGT. V shed 3 bases, J shed 2 bases, and the junction held 16 bases outside the gene matches. Original handling: Amplification with reference gene primers provided the estimates of nucleated cell counts. TCRdb's table, derived via immunoSEQ multiplex PCR, lists solely in-frame clones and lacks some. V and J calls plus clone size are reproduced from that table; the DNA served to infer D and trimming. The data show more than 200,000 clones, with 75% to 90% seen just once and around 30% held by the top ten. This clone appeared once.

The chain couples TRBV6-1 to TRBJ2-7, with 7 nucleotides matching TRBD2. The sequence derives from a man aged 35 to 55 with acute or convalescent COVID-19. The specimen was peripheral blood. The CDR3 coding sequence is TGTGCCAGCAGTGATCCCTCGGCGGGAGTCCCCGGGGCCTACGAGCAGTACTTC. Translating gives CASSDPSAGVPGAYEQYF.